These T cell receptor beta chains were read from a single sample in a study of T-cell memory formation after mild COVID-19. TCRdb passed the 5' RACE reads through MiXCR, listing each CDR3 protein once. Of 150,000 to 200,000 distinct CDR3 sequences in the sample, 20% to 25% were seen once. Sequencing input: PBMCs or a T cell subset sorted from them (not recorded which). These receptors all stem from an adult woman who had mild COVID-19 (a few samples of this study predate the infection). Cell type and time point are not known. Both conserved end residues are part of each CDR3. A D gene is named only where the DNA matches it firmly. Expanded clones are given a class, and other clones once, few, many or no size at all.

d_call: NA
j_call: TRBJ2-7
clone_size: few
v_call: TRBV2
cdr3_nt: TGTGCCAGCAACGGAGAATACGAGCAGTACTTC
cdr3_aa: CASNGEYEQYF

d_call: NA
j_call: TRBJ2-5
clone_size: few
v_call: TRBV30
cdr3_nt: TGTGCCTGGAGGGAAGAGGAAGAGACCCAGTACTTC
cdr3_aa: CAWREEEETQYF

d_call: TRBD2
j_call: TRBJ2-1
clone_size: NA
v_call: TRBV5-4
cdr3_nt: TGTGCCAGCAGCTTGATCGAGCGGGGCCACAATGAGCAGTTCTTC
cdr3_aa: CASSLIERGHNEQFF

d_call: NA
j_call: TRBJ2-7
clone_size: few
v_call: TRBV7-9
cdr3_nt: TGTGCCAGCAGCTTTCCGGGTGGGATTTACGAGCAGTACTTC
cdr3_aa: CASSFPGGIYEQYF

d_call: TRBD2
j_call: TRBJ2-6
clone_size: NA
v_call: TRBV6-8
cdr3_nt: TGTGCCAGCAGTCATGCCAACCAGGAGCGGGAGGCAGGAACTGGGGCCAACGTCCTGACTTTC
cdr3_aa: CASSHANQEREAGTGANVLTF

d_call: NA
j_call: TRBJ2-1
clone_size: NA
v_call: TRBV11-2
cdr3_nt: TGTGCCAGCAGCTTAGGGGGAAGGCCCAATGAGCAGTTCTTC
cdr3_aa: CASSLGGRPNEQFF

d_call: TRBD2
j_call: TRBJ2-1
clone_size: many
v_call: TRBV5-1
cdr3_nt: TGCGCCAGCAGCACCGGGACTAGCGGGTTGGATGAGCAGTTCTTC
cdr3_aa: CASSTGTSGLDEQFF

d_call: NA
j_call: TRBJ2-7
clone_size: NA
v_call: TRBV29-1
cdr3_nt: TGCAGCGTTGAACGGGGCCCCCGGACCGAGCAGTACTTC
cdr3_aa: CSVERGPRTEQYF

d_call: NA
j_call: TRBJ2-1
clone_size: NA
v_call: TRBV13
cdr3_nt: TGTGCCAGCAGCTTACCCGATGTCAGCTCCTACAATGAGCAGTTCTTC
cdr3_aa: CASSLPDVSSYNEQFF

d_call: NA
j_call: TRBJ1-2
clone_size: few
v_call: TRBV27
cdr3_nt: TGTGCCAGCAGTTTTGGGGGGAACTATGGCTACACCTTC
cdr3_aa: CASSFGGNYGYTF

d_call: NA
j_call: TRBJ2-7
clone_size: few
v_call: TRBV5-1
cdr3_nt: TGCGCCAGCAGCTTGAATCCGGGGATCTTACCTACGATGGAGCAGTACTTC
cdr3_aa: CASSLNPGILPTMEQYF

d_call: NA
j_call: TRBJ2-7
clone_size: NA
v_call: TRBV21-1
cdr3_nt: TGTGCCAGCAGCAAAGTGGGGACAGAGACCTACGAGCAGTACTTC
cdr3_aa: CASSKVGTETYEQYF

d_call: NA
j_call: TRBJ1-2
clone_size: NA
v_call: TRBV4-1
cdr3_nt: TGCGCCAGCAGCCATCCGGGACAAGATATCTATGGCTACACCTTC
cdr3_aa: CASSHPGQDIYGYTF

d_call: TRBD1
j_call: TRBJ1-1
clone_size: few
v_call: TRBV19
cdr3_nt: TGTGCCAGTAGTATGCTCAATACCCAGGGGGTAGGAGGTACTGAAGCTTTCTTT
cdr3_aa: CASSMLNTQGVGGTEAFF

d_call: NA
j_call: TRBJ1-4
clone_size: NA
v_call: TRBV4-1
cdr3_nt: TGCGCCAGCAGCCAAGATGGGGGGTGGATGAGCGAAAAACTGTTTTTT
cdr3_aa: CASSQDGGWMSEKLFF

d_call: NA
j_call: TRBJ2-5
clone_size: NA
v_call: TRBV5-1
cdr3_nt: TGCGCCAGCAGCGTTCACGAGACCCAGTACTTC
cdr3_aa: CASSVHETQYF

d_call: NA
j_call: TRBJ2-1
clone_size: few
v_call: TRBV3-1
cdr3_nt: TGTGCCAGCAGCCAAGAGGCTAGCAATGAGCAGTTCTTC
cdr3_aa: CASSQEASNEQFF

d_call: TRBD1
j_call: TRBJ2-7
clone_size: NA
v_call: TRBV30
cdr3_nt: TGTGCCTGGGGGGACAGGGAAGGGTACGAGCAGTACTTC
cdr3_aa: CAWGDREGYEQYF

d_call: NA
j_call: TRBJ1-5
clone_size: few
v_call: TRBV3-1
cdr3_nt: TGTGCCAGCAGCCACGGTACCTACAATAATCAGCCCCAGCATTTT
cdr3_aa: CASSHGTYNNQPQHF

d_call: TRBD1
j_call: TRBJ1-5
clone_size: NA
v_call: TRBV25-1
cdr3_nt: TGTGCCAGCGGTAACAGGGGTTATCAGCCCCAGCATTTT
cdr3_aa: CASGNRGYQPQHF

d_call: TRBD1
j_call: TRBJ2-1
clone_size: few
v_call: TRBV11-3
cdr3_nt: TGTGCCAGCAGGCGACCGGGACAGGAGGACAATGAGCAGTTCTTC
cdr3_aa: CASRRPGQEDNEQFF

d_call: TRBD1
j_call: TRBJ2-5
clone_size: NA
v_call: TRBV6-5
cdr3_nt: TGTGCCAGCAGTTACTTTGACAGGGTGAAAGAGACCCAGTACTTC
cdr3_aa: CASSYFDRVKETQYF

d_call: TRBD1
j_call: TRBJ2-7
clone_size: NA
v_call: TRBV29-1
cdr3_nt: TGCAGCGTTGAACTCCGGGACAGGGACTACGAGCAGTACTTC
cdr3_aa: CSVELRDRDYEQYF

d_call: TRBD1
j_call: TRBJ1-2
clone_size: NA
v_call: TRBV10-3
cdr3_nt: TGTGCCATCAGTGAAGACAGGGCGAATGGCTACACCTTC
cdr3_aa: CAISEDRANGYTF

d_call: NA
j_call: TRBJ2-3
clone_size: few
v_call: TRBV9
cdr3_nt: TGTGCCAGCAGCGTAGAGCTCGGGCCTGGGGGGAATACGCAGTATTTT
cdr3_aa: CASSVELGPGGNTQYF

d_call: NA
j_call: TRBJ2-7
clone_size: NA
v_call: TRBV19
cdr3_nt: TGTGCCAGTACCTGGGGATCAGAGTCCTACGAGCAGTACTTC
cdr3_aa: CASTWGSESYEQYF

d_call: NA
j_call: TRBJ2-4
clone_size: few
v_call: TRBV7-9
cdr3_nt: TGTGCCAGCAGCTTATGGTCCAGGGGGGTGAACATTCAGTACTTC
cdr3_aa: CASSLWSRGVNIQYF

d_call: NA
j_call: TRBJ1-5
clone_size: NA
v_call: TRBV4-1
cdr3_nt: TGCGCCAGCAGCCTGGGGTCTAGTCAGCCCCAGCATTTT
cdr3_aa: CASSLGSSQPQHF

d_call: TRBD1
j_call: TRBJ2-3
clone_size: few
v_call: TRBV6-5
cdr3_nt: TGTGCCAGCAGTTACGGGACAGCGAGCAGGGATACGCAGTATTTT
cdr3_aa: CASSYGTASRDTQYF

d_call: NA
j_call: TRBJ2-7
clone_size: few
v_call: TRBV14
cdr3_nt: TGTGCCAGCAGCCCCCGTGGGACCTACGAGCAGTACTTC
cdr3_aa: CASSPRGTYEQYF

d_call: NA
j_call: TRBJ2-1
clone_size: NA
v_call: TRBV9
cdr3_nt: TGTGCCAGCAGCGTAGAGGCCAGCCTCGCCTACAATGAGCAGTTCTTC
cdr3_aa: CASSVEASLAYNEQFF

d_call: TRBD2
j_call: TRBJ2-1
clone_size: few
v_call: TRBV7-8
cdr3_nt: TGTGCCAGCAGAAGAGGGGAGGGCCGGGTCAATGAGCAGTTCTTC
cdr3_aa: CASRRGEGRVNEQFF

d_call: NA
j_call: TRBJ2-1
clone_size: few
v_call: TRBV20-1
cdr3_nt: TGCAGTGCGTTGGATCTCCCGACGTCCTACAATGAGCAGTTCTTC
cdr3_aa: CSALDLPTSYNEQFF

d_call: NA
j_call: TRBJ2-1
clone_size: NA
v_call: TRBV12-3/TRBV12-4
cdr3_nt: TGTGCCAGCAGTTGGGCGGGGCGGGATGAGCAGTTCTTC
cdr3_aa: CASSWAGRDEQFF

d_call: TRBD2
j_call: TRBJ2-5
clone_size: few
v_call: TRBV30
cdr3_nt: TGTGCCTGGATCCCGGGGGGACAAGAGACCCAGTACTTC
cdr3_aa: CAWIPGGQETQYF

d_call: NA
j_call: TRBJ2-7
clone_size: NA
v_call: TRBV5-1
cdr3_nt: TGCGCCAGCAGGTACAGGGCCGGTTTCGAGGAGCAGTACTTC
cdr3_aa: CASRYRAGFEEQYF

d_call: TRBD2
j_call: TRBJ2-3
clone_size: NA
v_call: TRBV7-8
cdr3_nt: TGTGCCAGCAGCCCCCGGGGGACTACTAGCACAGATACGCAGTATTTT
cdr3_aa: CASSPRGTTSTDTQYF

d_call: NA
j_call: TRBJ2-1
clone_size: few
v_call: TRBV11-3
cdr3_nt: TGTGCCAGCAGCCCACTCGACGTCACCCGGGACAATGAGCAGTTCTTC
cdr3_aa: CASSPLDVTRDNEQFF

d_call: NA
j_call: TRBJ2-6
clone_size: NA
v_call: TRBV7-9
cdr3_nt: TGTGCCAGCAGCCCCCCGTACGCAACTGGGGCCAACGTCCTGACTTTC
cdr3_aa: CASSPPYATGANVLTF

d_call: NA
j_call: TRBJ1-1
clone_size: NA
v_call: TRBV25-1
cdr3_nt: TGTGCCAGCAGTGGTTCGGGTAACACTGAAGCTTTCTTT
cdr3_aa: CASSGSGNTEAFF

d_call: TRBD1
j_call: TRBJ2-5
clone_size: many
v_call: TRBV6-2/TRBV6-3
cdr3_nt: TGTGCCACTGACTCGACAGGGCAGGAGACCCAGTACTTC
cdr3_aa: CATDSTGQETQYF

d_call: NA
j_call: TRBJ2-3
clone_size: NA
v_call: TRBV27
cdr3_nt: TGTGCCAGCAGTCCGCCTACGGGAGAGGCGACAGATACGCAGTATTTT
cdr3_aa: CASSPPTGEATDTQYF

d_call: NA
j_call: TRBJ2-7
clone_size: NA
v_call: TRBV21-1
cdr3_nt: TGTGCCAGCAGCAAAGAACGGGGGACTACCTACGAGCAGTACTTC
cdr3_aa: CASSKERGTTYEQYF

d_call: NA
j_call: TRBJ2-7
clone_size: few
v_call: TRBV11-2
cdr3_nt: TGTGCCAGCAGCTTTCGGAGATACGAGCAGTACTTC
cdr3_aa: CASSFRRYEQYF

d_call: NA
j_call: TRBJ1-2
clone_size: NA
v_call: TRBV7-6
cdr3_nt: TGTGCCAGCAGCTTAGCGGACGGCAACTATGGCTACACCTTC
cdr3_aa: CASSLADGNYGYTF

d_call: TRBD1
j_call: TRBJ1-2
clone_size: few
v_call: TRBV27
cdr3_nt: TGTGCCAGCAGTTTATCCGGGGACAGGAAGGGCTACACCTTC
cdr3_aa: CASSLSGDRKGYTF

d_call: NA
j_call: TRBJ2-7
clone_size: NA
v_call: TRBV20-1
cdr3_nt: TGCAGTGCTAGGGCCGCGGAGCGGACCAACTTTTACGAGCAGTACTTC
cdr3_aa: CSARAAERTNFYEQYF

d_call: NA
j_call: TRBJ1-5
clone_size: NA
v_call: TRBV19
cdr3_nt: TGTGCCAGTAGTATAGCGGCAGCTAATCAGCCCCAGCATTTT
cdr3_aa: CASSIAAANQPQHF

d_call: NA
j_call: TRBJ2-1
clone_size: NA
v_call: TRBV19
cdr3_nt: TGTGCCAGTAGTATCGGGACGCCTGGCCTCAATGAGCAGTTCTTC
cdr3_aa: CASSIGTPGLNEQFF

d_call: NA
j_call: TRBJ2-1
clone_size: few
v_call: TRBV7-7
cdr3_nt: TGTGCCAGCAGCCAGTCATCAGGACAACTTTACAATGAGCAGTTCTTC
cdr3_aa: CASSQSSGQLYNEQFF

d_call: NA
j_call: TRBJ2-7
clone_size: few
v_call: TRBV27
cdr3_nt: TGTGCCAGCAGTTTGTCGTCGGGAGCCTTGTACGAGCAGTACTTC
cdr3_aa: CASSLSSGALYEQYF

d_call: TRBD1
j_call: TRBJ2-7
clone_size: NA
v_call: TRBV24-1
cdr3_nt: TGTGCCACCAGTGATTTGCGGCAGGGGGCTTTGTACTTC
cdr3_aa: CATSDLRQGALYF

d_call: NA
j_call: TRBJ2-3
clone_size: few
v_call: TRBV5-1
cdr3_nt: TGCGCCAGCAGCAGGCCAGAGCGACCTACAGATACGCAGTATTTT
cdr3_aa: CASSRPERPTDTQYF

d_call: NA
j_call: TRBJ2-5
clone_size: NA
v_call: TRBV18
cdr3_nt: TGTGCCAGCTCACCGTCAGACCCTCGGGAACAAGAGACCCAGTACTTC
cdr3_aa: CASSPSDPREQETQYF

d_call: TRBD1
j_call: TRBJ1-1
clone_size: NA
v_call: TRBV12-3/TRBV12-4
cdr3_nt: TGTGCCAGCAGGGGGACAGGGACGGAGAACACTGAAGCTTTCTTT
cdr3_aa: CASRGTGTENTEAFF

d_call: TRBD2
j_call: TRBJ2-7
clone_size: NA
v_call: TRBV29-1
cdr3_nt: TGCAGCGCCGGGACTAGCGGAGTTTCCTACGAGCAGTACTTC
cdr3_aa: CSAGTSGVSYEQYF

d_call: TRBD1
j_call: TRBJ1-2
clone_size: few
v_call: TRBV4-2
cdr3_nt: TGTGCCAGCAGCCAATTCAAAGGGACAGAGAATGGCTACACCTTC
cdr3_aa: CASSQFKGTENGYTF

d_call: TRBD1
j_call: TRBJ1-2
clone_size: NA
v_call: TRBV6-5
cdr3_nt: TGTGCCAGCAGCCCCGATTTCCCGGGACAGGGCGACTATGGCTACACCTTC
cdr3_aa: CASSPDFPGQGDYGYTF

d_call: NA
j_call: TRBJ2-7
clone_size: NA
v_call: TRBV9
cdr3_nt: TGTGCCAGCAGCGTAGCAGGAGGTTCTCCATACGAGCAGTACTTC
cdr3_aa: CASSVAGGSPYEQYF